This T cell receptor beta chain was identified during a study of CD8 T cells in ankylosing spondylitis. Whole-study results and caveats: Ankylosing spondylitis blood appeared to carry a characteristic TCR beta motif of several highly homologous variants.

One entry per CDR3 protein, called by TCRdb with MiXCR from the 5' RACE reads. The table lists some 240,000 distinct CDR3 sequences, 6% to 8% of them singletons. V lost 4 bases and J lost 8, with 20 bases in between. Looked up from germline, CDR1 is SQVTM and CDR2 is ANQGSEA. This CDR3 comprises 15 residues. On this clonotype itself: Its specificity is unknown.

This chain links TRBV29-1 with TRBJ1-4; D gene uncertain. Source material: blood, either unsorted or a sorted T cell fraction (not recorded which). The receptor comes from a male donor with ankylosing spondylitis. CDR3 DNA sequence: TGCAGCGTTGCTACGGACGGTCTCGTGAGGGAAAAACTGTTTTTT. Translating it yields CSVATDGLVREKLFF.